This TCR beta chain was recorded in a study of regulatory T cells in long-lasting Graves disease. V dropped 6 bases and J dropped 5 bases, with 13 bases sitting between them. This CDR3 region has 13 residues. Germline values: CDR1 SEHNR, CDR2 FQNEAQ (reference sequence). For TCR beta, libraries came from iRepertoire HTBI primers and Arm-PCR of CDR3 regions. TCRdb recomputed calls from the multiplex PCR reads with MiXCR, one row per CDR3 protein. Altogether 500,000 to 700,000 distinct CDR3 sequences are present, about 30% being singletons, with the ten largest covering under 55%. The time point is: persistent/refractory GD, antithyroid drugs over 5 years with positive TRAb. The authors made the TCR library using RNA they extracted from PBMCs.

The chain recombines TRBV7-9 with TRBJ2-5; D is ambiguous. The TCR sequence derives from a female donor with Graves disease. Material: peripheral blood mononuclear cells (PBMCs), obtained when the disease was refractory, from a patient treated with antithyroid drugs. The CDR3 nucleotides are TGTGCCAGCAGGGGATCCCTCGTGGAGACCCAGTACTTC. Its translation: CASRGSLVETQYF.